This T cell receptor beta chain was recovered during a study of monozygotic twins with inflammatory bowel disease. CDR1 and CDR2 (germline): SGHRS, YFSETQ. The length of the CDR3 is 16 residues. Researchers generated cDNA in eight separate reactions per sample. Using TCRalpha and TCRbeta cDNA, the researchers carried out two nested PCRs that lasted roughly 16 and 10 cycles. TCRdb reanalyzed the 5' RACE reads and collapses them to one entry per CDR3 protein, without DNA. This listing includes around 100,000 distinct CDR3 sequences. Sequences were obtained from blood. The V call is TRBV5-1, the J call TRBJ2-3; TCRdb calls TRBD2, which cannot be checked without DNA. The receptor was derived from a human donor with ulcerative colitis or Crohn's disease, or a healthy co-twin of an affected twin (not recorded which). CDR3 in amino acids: CASSFRPLAGADTQYF. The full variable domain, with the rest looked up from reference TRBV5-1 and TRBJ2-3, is KAGVTQTPRYLIKTRGQQVTLSCSPISGHRSVSWYQQTPGQGLQFLFEYFSETQRNKGNFPGRFSGRQFSNSRSEMNVSTLELGDSALYLCASSFRPLAGADTQYFGPGTRLTVL.